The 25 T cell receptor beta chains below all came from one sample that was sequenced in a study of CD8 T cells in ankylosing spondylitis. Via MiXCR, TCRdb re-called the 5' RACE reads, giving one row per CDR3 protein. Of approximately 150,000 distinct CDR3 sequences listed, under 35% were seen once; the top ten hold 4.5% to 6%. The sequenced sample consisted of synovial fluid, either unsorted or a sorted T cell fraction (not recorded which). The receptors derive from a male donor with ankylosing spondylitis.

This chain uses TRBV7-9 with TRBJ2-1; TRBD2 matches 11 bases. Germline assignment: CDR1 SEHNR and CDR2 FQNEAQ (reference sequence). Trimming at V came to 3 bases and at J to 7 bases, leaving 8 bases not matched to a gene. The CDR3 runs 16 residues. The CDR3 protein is CASSFELAGASNEQFF. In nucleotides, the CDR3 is TGTGCCAGCAGCTTCGAACTAGCGGGAGCCTCTAATGAGCAGTTCTTC. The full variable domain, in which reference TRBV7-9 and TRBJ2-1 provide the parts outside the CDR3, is DTGVSQNPRHKITKRGQNVTFRCDPISEHNRLYWYRQTLGQGPEFLTYFQNEAQLEKSRLLSDRFSAERPKGSFSTLEIQRTEQGDSAMYLCASSFELAGASNEQFFGPGTRLTVL.

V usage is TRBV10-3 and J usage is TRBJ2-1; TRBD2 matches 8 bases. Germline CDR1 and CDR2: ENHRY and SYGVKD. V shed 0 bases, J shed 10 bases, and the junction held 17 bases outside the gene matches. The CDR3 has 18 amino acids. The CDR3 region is CAISESLGKRGPTGEQFF. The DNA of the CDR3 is TGTGCCATCAGTGAGTCGTTGGGGAAGCGGGGGCCCACGGGGGAGCAGTTCTTC.

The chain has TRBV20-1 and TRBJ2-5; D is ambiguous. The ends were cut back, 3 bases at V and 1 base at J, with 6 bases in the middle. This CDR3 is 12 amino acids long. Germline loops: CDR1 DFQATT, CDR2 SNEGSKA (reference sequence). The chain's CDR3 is CSASPTQETQYF. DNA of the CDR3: TGCAGTGCTAGCCCAACCCAAGAGACCCAGTACTTC.

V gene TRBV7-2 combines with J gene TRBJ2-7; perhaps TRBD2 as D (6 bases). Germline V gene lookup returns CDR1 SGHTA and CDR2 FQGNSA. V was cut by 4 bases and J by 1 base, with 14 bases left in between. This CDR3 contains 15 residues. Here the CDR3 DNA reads TGTGCCAGCAGCTGGCTAGCGACGAAGTCCTACGAGCAGTACTTC. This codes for CASSWLATKSYEQYF. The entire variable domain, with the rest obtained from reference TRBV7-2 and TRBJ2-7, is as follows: GAGVSQSPSNKVTEKGKDVELRCDPISGHTALYWYRQSLGQGLEFLIYFQGNSAPDKSGLPSDRFSAERTGGSVSTLTIQRTQQEDSAVYLCASSWLATKSYEQYFGPGTRLTVT.

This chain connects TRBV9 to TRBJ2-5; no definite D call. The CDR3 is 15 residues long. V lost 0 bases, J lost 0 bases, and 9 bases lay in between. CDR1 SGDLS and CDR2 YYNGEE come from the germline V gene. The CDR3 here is CASSVGDPYQETQYF. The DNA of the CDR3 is TGTGCCAGCAGCGTAGGGGATCCGTACCAAGAGACCCAGTACTTC.

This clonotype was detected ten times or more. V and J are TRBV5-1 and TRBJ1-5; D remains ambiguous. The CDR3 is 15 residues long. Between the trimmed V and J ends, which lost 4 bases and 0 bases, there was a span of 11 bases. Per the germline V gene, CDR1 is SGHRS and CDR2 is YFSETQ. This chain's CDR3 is CASSPSAGSNQPQHF. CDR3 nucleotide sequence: TGCGCCAGCAGCCCCTCGGCCGGTAGCAATCAGCCCCAGCATTTT.

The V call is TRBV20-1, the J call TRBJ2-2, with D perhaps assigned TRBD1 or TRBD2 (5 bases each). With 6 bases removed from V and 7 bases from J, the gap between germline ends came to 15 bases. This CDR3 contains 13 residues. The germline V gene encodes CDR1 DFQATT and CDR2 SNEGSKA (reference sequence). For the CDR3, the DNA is TGCAGTGCGGACATCGGGACGGACGGGGAGCTGTTTTTT. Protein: CSADIGTDGELFF.

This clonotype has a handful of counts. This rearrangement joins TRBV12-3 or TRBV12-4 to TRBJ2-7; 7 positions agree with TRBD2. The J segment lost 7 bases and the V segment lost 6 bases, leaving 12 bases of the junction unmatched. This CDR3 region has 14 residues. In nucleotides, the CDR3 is TGTGCCAGCAGCAGGACGTTACTAGCGAGAGAGCAGTACTTC. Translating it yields CASSRTLLAREQYF.

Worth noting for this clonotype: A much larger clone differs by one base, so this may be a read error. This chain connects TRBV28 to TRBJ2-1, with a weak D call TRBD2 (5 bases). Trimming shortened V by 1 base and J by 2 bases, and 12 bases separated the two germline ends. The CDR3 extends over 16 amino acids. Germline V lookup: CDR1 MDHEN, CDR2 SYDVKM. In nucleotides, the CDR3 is TGTGCCAGCAGTTTATCGCTAGGGAGCACCTACAATGAGCAGTTCTTC. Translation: CASSLSLGSTYNEQFF.

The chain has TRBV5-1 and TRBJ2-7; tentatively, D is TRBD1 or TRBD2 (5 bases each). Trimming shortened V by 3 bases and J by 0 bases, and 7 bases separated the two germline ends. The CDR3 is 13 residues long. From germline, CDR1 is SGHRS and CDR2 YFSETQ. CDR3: CASSSGTSYEQYF. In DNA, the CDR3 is TGCGCCAGCAGCTCCGGGACCTCCTACGAGCAGTACTTC.

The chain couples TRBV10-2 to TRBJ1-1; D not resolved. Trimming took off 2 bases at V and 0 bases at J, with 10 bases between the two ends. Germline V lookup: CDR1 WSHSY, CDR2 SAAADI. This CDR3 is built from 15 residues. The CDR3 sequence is CASSEMWVMNTEAFF. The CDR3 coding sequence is TGCGCCAGCAGTGAGATGTGGGTCATGAACACTGAAGCTTTCTTT.

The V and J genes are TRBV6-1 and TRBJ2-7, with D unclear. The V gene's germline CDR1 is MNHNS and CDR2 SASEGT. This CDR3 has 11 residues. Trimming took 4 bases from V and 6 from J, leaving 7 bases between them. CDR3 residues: CASSALLEQYF. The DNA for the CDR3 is TGTGCCAGCAGTGCGCTCCTCGAGCAGTACTTC.

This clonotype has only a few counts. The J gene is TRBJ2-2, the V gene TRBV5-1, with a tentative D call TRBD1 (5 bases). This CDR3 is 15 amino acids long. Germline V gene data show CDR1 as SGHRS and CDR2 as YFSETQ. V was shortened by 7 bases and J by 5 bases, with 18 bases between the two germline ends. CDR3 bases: TGCGCCAGCCCCGGGTGGGGCCCAGGGACCGGGGAGCTGTTTTTT. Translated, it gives CASPGWGPGTGELFF.

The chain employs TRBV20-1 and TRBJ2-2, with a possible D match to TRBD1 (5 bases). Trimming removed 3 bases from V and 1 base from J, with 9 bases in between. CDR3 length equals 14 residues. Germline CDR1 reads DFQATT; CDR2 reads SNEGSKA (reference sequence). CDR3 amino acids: CSASFTGNTGELFF. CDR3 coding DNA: TGCAGTGCTAGTTTTACAGGGAACACCGGGGAGCTGTTTTTT.

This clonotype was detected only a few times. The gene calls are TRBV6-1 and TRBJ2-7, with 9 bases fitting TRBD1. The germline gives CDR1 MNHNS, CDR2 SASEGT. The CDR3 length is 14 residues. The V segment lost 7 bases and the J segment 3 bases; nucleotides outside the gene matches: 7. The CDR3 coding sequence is TGTGCCAGCACCGGCTCGGGACAGGGCTACGAGCAGTACTTC. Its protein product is CASTGSGQGYEQYF.

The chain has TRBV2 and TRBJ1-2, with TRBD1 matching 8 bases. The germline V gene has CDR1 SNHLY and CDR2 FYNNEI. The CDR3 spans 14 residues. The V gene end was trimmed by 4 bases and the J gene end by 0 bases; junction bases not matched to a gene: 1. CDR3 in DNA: TGTGCCAGCAGTGGGGACAGGACTAACTATGGCTACACCTTC. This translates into CASSGDRTNYGYTF.

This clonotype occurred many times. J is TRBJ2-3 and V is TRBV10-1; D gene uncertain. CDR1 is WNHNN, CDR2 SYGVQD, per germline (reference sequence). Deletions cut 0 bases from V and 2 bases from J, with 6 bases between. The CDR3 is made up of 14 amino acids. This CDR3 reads CASSESGYTDTQYF. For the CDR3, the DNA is TGCGCCAGCAGTGAGTCTGGGTACACAGATACGCAGTATTTT.

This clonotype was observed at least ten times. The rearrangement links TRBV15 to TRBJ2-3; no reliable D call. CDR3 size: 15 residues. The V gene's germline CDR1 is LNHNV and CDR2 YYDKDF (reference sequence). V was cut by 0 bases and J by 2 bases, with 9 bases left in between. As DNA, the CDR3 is TGTGCCACCAGCAGAGAGGCACAGTACACAGATACGCAGTATTTT. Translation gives CATSREAQYTDTQYF. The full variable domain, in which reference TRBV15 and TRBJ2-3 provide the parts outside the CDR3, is DAMVIQNPRYQVTQFGKPVTLSCSQTLNHNVMYWYQQKSSQAPKLLFHYYDKDFNNEADTPDNFQSRRPNTSFCFLDIRSPGLGDTAMYLCATSREAQYTDTQYFGPGTRLTVL.

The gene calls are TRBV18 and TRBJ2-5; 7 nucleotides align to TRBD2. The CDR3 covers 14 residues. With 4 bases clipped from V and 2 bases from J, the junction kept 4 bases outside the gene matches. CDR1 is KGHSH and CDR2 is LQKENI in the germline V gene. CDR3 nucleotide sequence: TGTGCCAGCTCACGGACTAGGAATCAAGAGACCCAGTACTTC. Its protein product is CASSRTRNQETQYF.

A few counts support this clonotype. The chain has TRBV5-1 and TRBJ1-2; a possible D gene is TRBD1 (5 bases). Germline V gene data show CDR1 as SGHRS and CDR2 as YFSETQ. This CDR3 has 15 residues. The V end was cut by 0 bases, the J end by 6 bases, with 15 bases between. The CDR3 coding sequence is TGCGCCAGCAGCTTGGTGGAGAGGGGCCTGAATGGCTACACCTTC. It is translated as CASSLVERGLNGYTF.

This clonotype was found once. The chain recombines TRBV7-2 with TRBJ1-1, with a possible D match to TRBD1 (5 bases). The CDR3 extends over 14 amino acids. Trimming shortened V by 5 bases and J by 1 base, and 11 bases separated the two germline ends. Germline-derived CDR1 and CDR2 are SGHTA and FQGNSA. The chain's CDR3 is CASSNLDKNTEAFF. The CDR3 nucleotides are TGTGCCAGCAGCAACCTGGACAAGAACACTGAAGCTTTCTTT.

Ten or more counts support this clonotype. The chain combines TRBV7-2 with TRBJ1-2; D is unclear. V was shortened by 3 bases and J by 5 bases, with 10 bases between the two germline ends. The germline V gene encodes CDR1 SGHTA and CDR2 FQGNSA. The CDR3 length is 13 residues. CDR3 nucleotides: TGTGCCAGCAGCTTTTATTCTCTTTATGGCTACACCTTC. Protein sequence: CASSFYSLYGYTF. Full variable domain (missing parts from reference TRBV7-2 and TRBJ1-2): GAGVSQSPSNKVTEKGKDVELRCDPISGHTALYWYRQSLGQGLEFLIYFQGNSAPDKSGLPSDRFSAERTGGSVSTLTIQRTQQEDSAVYLCASSFYSLYGYTFGSGTRLTVV.

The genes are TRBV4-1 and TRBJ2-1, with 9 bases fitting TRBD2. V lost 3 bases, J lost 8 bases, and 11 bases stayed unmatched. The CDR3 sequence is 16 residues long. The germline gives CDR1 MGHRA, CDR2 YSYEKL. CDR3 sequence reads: CASSQKGGLAIHEQFF. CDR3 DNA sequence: TGCGCCAGCAGCCAGAAGGGGGGACTAGCTATTCATGAGCAGTTCTTC.

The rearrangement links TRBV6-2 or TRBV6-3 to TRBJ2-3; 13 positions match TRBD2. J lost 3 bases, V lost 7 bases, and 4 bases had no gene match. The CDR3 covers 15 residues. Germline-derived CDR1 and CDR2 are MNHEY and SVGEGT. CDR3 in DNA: TGTGCCAGCACAGGACTAGCGGGAGCAACAGATACGCAGTATTTT. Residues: CASTGLAGATDTQYF.

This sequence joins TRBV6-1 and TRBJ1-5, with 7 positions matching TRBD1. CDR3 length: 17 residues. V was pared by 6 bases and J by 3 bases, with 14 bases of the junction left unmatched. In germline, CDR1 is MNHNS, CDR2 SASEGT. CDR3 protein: CASRLDSGQATNQPQHF. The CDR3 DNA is TGTGCCAGCAGGCTCGACTCAGGACAGGCGACCAATCAGCCCCAGCATTTT.